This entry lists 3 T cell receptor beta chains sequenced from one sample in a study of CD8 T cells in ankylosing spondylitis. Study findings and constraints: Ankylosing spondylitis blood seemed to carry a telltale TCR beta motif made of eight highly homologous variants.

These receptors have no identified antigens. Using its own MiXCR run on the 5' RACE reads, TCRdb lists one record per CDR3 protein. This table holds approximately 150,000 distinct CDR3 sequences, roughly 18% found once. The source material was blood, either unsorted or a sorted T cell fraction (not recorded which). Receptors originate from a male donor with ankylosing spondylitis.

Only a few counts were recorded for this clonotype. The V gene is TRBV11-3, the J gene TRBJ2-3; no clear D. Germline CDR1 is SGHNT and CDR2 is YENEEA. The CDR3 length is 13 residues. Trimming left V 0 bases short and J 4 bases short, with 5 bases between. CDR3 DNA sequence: TGTGCCAGCAGCTTAGATATGGCAGATACGCAGTATTTT. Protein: CASSLDMADTQYF. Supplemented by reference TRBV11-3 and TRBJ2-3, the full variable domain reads EAGVVQSPRYKIIEKKQPVAFWCNPISGHNTLYWYLQNLGQGPELLIRYENEEAVDDSQLPKDRFSAERLKGVDSTLKIQPAELGDSAVYLCASSLDMADTQYFGPGTRLTVL.

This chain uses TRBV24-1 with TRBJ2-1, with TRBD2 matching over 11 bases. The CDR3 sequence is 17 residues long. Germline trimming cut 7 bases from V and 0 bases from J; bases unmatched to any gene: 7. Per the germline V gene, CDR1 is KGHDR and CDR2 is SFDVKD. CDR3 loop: CATSSGLAGSSYNEQFF. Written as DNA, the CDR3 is TGTGCCACCAGCTCTGGACTAGCGGGTAGCTCCTACAATGAGCAGTTCTTC.

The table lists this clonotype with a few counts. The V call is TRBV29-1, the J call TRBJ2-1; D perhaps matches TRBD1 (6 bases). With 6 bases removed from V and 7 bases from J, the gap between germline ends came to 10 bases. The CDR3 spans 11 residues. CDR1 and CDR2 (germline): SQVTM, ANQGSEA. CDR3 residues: CSVPRGNEQFF. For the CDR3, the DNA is TGCAGCGTACCCAGGGGTAATGAGCAGTTCTTC.